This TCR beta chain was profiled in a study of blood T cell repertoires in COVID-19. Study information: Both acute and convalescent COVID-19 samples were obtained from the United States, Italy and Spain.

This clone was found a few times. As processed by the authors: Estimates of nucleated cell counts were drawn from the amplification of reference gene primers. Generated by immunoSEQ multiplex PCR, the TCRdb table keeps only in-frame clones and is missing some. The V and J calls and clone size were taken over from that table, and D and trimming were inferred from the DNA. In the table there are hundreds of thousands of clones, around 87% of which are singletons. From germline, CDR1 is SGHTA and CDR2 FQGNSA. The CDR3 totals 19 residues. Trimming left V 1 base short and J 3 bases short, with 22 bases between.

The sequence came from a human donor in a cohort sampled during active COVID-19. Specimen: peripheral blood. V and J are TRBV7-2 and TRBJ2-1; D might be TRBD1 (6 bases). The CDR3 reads CASSLVPRGLRSRYNEQFF. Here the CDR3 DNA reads TGTGCCAGCAGCTTAGTACCCAGGGGCCTTAGGTCTCGCTACAATGAGCAGTTCTTC.